The clone carrying this TCR beta chain came up a few times. TCRdb keeps only in-frame clones here, not all; method: immunoSEQ multiplex PCR. The table has more than 100,000 clones, about 90% seen once. This specimen comes from a study of blood T cell repertoires in COVID-19. J gave up 7 bases and V 4 bases, and 17 bases lay outside the gene matches. The CDR3 spans 17 residues. The V gene's germline CDR1 is SGDLS and CDR2 YYNGEE. The sequence derives from a woman aged 60-70 years with COVID-19, enrolled during active disease. Sequencing used peripheral blood. The chain combines TRBV9 with TRBJ2-1; 7 bases line up with TRBD2. The CDR3 region has the DNA TGTGCCAGCAGCTACGCCTTAGCGGGCTCCGGCGAGAATGAGCAGTTCTTC. The encoded protein is CASSYALAGSGENEQFF.